A selection of T cell receptor beta chains follows, all from one sample in a study of T cells in Graves' hyperthyroidism and ophthalmopathy. TCRdb redid the calling of the multiplex PCR reads with MiXCR, one entry per CDR3 protein. The table includes hundreds of thousands of distinct CDR3 sequences, about 20% detected once. Input material: blood. The receptors stem from a man aged 35-49 years with Graves' ophthalmopathy. Each CDR3 is given with its conserved first and last residue. The order of the fields is D gene, J gene, CDR3 length, V gene, clone size, CDR3 DNA, CDR3 protein. The D gene is left open where the match is weak. Size is stated for part of the rows, as once, few or many counts, or as a class when the clone is expanded.

D: NA; J: TRBJ2-3; length: 16; V: TRBV5-1; size: NA; DNA: TGCGCCAGCAGCTCCCTCGGGGCGCCCACTGGGGATACGCAGTATTTT; CDR3: CASSSLGAPTGDTQYF
D: NA; J: TRBJ2-3; length: 14; V: TRBV5-1; size: few; DNA: TGCGCCAGCAGCTTAAAAGATGGGGCAGATACGCAGTATTTT; CDR3: CASSLKDGADTQYF
D: NA; J: TRBJ2-6; length: 18; V: TRBV12-3/TRBV12-4; size: few; DNA: TGTGCCAGCAGCCCGAAACGCCCTTCAAGTCGTCTCGGGAACGTCCTGACTTTC; CDR3: CASSPKRPSSRLGNVLTF
D: TRBD2; J: TRBJ2-1; length: 16; V: TRBV7-2; size: many; DNA: TGTGCCAGCAGCTTTCCGCGGGGGGGCTCCTACAATGAGCAGTTCTTC; CDR3: CASSFPRGGSYNEQFF
D: NA; J: TRBJ1-1; length: 11; V: TRBV13; size: few; DNA: TGTGCCAGCAGCTTAGAGGGTAAGGCTTTCTTT; CDR3: CASSLEGKAFF
D: NA; J: TRBJ1-2; length: 14; V: TRBV5-8; size: once; DNA: TGTGCCAGCACCCGAGGAGGGGTAAGGGCTGGCTACACCTTC; CDR3: CASTRGGVRAGYTF
D: NA; J: TRBJ2-5; length: 15; V: TRBV7-8; size: many; DNA: TGTGCCAGCAGCTTAGGGGGAGGGGGCTTGGAGACCCAGTACTTC; CDR3: CASSLGGGGLETQYF
D: TRBD1; J: TRBJ2-1; length: 13; V: TRBV11-3; size: many; DNA: TGTGCCAGCAGCTTTGGACAGGAAAATGAGCAGTTCTTC; CDR3: CASSFGQENEQFF
D: NA; J: TRBJ1-2; length: 14; V: TRBV5-6; size: NA; DNA: TGTGCCAGCAGCACCGAACAGGGTCTGTGGGGCTACACCTTC; CDR3: CASSTEQGLWGYTF
D: TRBD2; J: TRBJ2-5; length: 15; V: TRBV20-1; size: NA; DNA: TGCAGTGCTAGAGACTCTAGCGGGAGGGCAGAGACCCAGTACTTC; CDR3: CSARDSSGRAETQYF
D: NA; J: TRBJ1-1; length: 16; V: TRBV4-1; size: few; DNA: TGCGCCAGCAGCCAAGATCGGGTATTGGGGGGCACTGAAGCTTTCTTT; CDR3: CASSQDRVLGGTEAFF
D: TRBD1; J: TRBJ1-2; length: 14; V: TRBV6-1; size: few; DNA: TGTGCCAGCAGTCCATCAAGACAGGGCCACGGCTACACCTTC; CDR3: CASSPSRQGHGYTF
D: NA; J: TRBJ1-5; length: 11; V: TRBV27; size: NA; DNA: TGTGCCAGCGGGAGAGATCAGCCCCAGCATTTT; CDR3: CASGRDQPQHF
D: TRBD1; J: TRBJ1-1; length: 16; V: TRBV5-1; size: many; DNA: TGCGCCAGCAGTTCAAACCTCAGGGGGCCGGACACTGAAGCTTTCTTT; CDR3: CASSSNLRGPDTEAFF
D: NA; J: TRBJ1-1; length: 14; V: TRBV27; size: many; DNA: TGTGCCAGCAGTTTCCGAGGCAGGAACACTGAAGCTTTCTTT; CDR3: CASSFRGRNTEAFF
D: NA; J: TRBJ2-3; length: 15; V: TRBV20-1; size: many; DNA: TGCAGTGCCACGAGGACAGCGTCTGGCACAGATACGCAGTATTTT; CDR3: CSATRTASGTDTQYF
D: NA; J: TRBJ2-1; length: 15; V: TRBV19; size: NA; DNA: TGTGCCAGTAGTATAGGGATGGTTACCTACAATGAGCAGTTCTTC; CDR3: CASSIGMVTYNEQFF
D: NA; J: TRBJ2-1; length: 13; V: TRBV5-1; size: many; DNA: TGCGCCAGCAGCTTAGAGTCATACAATGAGCAGTTCTTC; CDR3: CASSLESYNEQFF
D: NA; J: TRBJ2-1; length: 17; V: TRBV7-3; size: many; DNA: TGTGCCAGCAGCACCCGAGGGGGGGCGGGGGCCAACAATGAGCAGTTCTTC; CDR3: CASSTRGGAGANNEQFF
D: NA; J: TRBJ1-6; length: 13; V: TRBV27; size: once; DNA: TGTGCCAGCAGTTTGGAGGTCCGTTCACCCCTCCACTTT; CDR3: CASSLEVRSPLHF
D: TRBD1; J: TRBJ1-1; length: 16; V: TRBV10-2; size: few; DNA: TGCGCCAGCAGTGCCACAGGGGGCTCAATGAACACTGAAGCTTTCTTT; CDR3: CASSATGGSMNTEAFF
D: TRBD2; J: TRBJ2-3; length: 17; V: TRBV7-3; size: few; DNA: TGTGCCAGCAGCCCTATCGGCGGGAGGGCGGTGGGAGATACGCAGTATTTT; CDR3: CASSPIGGRAVGDTQYF
D: NA; J: TRBJ1-3; length: 16; V: TRBV20-1; size: NA; DNA: TGCAGTGCTAGCCCCAGTCTTGGGTACTCTGGAAACACCATATATTTT; CDR3: CSASPSLGYSGNTIYF
D: NA; J: TRBJ2-7; length: 15; V: TRBV5-1; size: many; DNA: TGCGCCAGCAGCTTGGTGTCCCGAAGCTCCTACGAGCAGTACTTC; CDR3: CASSLVSRSSYEQYF
D: TRBD1; J: TRBJ1-6; length: 14; V: TRBV10-3; size: NA; DNA: TGTGCCATCACCCGGGACAGGGTGAATTCACCCCTCCACTTT; CDR3: CAITRDRVNSPLHF
D: TRBD1; J: TRBJ2-5; length: 14; V: TRBV7-3; size: NA; DNA: TGTCCCAGCAGCAAAACAGGGGGCGCAGAGACCCAGTACTTC; CDR3: CPSSKTGGAETQYF
D: TRBD2; J: TRBJ2-7; length: 16; V: TRBV18; size: many; DNA: TGTGCCAGCTCACCCGCTCCGGGACTAGGATCCTACGAGCAGTACTTC; CDR3: CASSPAPGLGSYEQYF